These 18 T cell receptor beta chains came from one sample sequenced in a study of blood T cell repertoires in COVID-19 (dated by TCRdb to between 2020 and 2021). The receptor library was made with the immunoSEQ multiplex PCR assay. The immuneACCESS repertoire file appears here via TCRdb, limited to in-frame rearrangements. These files lack a portion of the clones; in checked studies, under half of the deficit traces to unresolved V genes, and the cause of the others is not known. A total of tens of thousands of clones appear in this sample, around 79% of them only once. Jointly, the top ten make up 43% of the sample. Sequencing was carried out using peripheral blood. The source is a man in his 70s with active or convalescent COVID-19.

This chain links TRBV7-2 with TRBJ1-2; 10 nucleotides line up with TRBD1. The CDR3 runs to 14 residues. Trimming took 2 bases from V and 8 from J; bases not matched to a gene: 5. Germline CDR1 SGHTA, CDR2 FQGNSA. CDR3 in DNA: TGTGCCAGCAGCTTAAGGACAGGGGGTAAAGGCTACACCTTC. Protein sequence: CASSLRTGGKGYTF. The full variable domain, in which reference TRBV7-2 and TRBJ1-2 provide the parts outside the CDR3, is GAGVSQSPSNKVTEKGKDVELRCDPISGHTALYWYRQSLGQGLEFLIYFQGNSAPDKSGLPSDRFSAERTGGSVSTLTIQRTQQEDSAVYLCASSLRTGGKGYTFGSGTRLTVV.

This clone was counted only a few times. V gene TRBV19 combines with J gene TRBJ2-1; TRBD2 agrees at 9 bases. V shed 2 bases, J shed 6 bases, and the junction held 11 bases outside the gene matches. Germline V gene sequence: CDR1 LNHDA, CDR2 SQIVND (reference sequence). The CDR3 runs 17 residues. The CDR3 bases are TGTGCCAGTAGTATAACAGGGTTAGCGGGAGCGGGCAATGAGCAGTTCTTC. Protein product: CASSITGLAGAGNEQFF.

This clone was detected a few times. This chain connects TRBV28 to TRBJ2-7; 9 bases agree with TRBD1. In germline, CDR1 is MDHEN, CDR2 SYDVKM. J gave up 7 bases and V 5 bases, and 9 bases lay outside the gene matches. This CDR3 is 14 amino acids long. For the CDR3, the DNA is TGTGCCAGCAGTACTCGACAGGGGGGGGAGGAGCAGTACTTC. As protein: CASSTRQGGEEQYF. Supplemented by reference TRBV28 and TRBJ2-7, the full variable domain reads DVKVTQSSRYLVKRTGEKVFLECVQDMDHENMFWYRQDPGLGLRLIYFSYDVKMKEKGDIPEGYSVSREKKERFSLILESASTNQTSMYLCASSTRQGGEEQYFGPGTRLTVT.

The chain links TRBV24-1 to TRBJ2-7; unclear D gene. Per the germline V gene, CDR1 is KGHDR and CDR2 is SFDVKD. Trimming pared 4 bases from V and 2 bases from J, leaving 5 bases between. This CDR3 is built from 12 residues. This CDR3 reads CATSEDTYEQYF. In nucleotides, the CDR3 is TGTGCCACCAGTGAAGACACCTACGAGCAGTACTTC.

The chain carries TRBV7-3 and TRBJ2-1; 10 nucleotides line up with TRBD2. In germline, CDR1 is SGHTA, CDR2 FQGTGA. This CDR3 contains 17 residues. The V and J ends lost 4 bases and 0 bases, in that order; junction bases with no gene match: 6. The CDR3 region is CASSSNVAGGSYNEQFF. The DNA of the CDR3 is TGTGCCAGCAGCTCCAACGTAGCGGGAGGCTCCTACAATGAGCAGTTCTTC.

The chain recombines TRBV27 with TRBJ1-2, with a tentative D call TRBD1 (5 bases). V lost 0 bases and J 2 bases, leaving 13 bases between the germline ends. The CDR3 sequence is 16 residues long. The V gene's germline CDR1 is MNHEY and CDR2 SMNVEV (reference sequence). The CDR3 loop reads CASSLSSLAGNYGYTF. Here the CDR3 DNA reads TGTGCCAGCAGTTTATCGAGTCTCGCAGGGAACTATGGCTACACCTTC.

This clone was seen once. The rearrangement joins TRBV11-2 to TRBJ2-3, with D perhaps matching TRBD2 (6 bases). Trimming cost V 5 bases and J 2 bases, with 8 bases left between them. CDR3 length: 13 residues. CDR1 and CDR2 from the germline V gene are SGHAT and FQNNGV. CDR3 in DNA: TGTGCCAGCAGCGAGGACTACACAGATACGCAGTATTTT. Translation gives CASSEDYTDTQYF.

V usage is TRBV24-1 and J usage is TRBJ2-3; 9 bases match TRBD2. CDR1 is KGHDR, CDR2 SFDVKD, per germline. With 3 bases clipped from V and 0 bases from J, the junction kept 6 bases outside the gene matches. The CDR3 consists of 17 residues. CDR3 DNA sequence: TGTGCCACCAGTGATCTTACTAGCGGGCGAAGCACAGATACGCAGTATTTT. Translated, it gives CATSDLTSGRSTDTQYF.

Only a few counts were recorded for this clone. The chain couples TRBV2 to TRBJ1-4; tentatively, D is TRBD1 (5 bases). The V and J ends lost 5 bases and 2 bases respectively, with 9 bases between them. Germline lookup yields CDR1 SNHLY and CDR2 FYNNEI. There are 14 residues in the CDR3. The DNA for the CDR3 is TGTGCCAGCAGTCCAGGGTGGACTAATGAAAAACTGTTTTTT. Translation gives CASSPGWTNEKLFF.

The rearrangement joins TRBV5-1 to TRBJ2-3, with 9 bases identical to TRBD1. Germline lookup yields CDR1 SGHRS and CDR2 YFSETQ. Trimming cost V 3 bases and J 2 bases; bases outside gene matches: 13. The CDR3 totals 18 residues. CDR3 nucleotide sequence: TGCGCCAGCAGCTCGACCGGGACAGGGATTCGAGCCACAGATACGCAGTATTTT. Amino acid sequence: CASSSTGTGIRATDTQYF.

This clone was observed at least ten times. This chain connects TRBV4-3 to TRBJ2-2, with unresolved D. V lost 0 bases, J lost 6 bases, and 11 bases lay in between. Germline assignment: CDR1 LGHNA and CDR2 YSLEER. CDR3 length equals 15 residues. The CDR3 nucleotides are TGCGCCAGCAGCCAAGATTGGCTAGATGCCGGGGAGCTGTTTTTT. Translated, it gives CASSQDWLDAGELFF.

This clone qualifies as medium-sized. This sequence joins TRBV7-6 and TRBJ2-5; TRBD2 matches 12 bases. The CDR3 length is 16 residues. Unmatched junction bases numbered 6, after V lost 0 bases and J lost 7 bases. Germline loops: CDR1 SGHVS, CDR2 FNYEAQ. The CDR3 region has the DNA TGTGCCAGCAGCTTAGCGACTAGCGGGGGTCGGGGGACCCAGTACTTC. Amino acids: CASSLATSGGRGTQYF.

This rearrangement joins TRBV11-3 to TRBJ2-7, with a tentative D call TRBD2 (6 bases). Trimming cost V 4 bases and J 2 bases, with 9 bases left between them. The CDR3 runs to 13 residues. Germline loops: CDR1 SGHNT, CDR2 YENEEA. CDR3 DNA sequence: TGTGCCAGCAGCTATAGCGGCACCTACGAGCAGTACTTC. This encodes CASSYSGTYEQYF.

The genes are TRBV6-2 or TRBV6-3 and TRBJ2-1, with a possible D match to TRBD2 (5 bases). Germline loops: CDR1 MNHEY, CDR2 SVGEGT. The germline V and J ends were trimmed by 2 bases and 2 bases, with 10 bases remaining between them. The CDR3 length is 15 residues. The CDR3 sequence: CASSYTGNPYNEQFF. The CDR3 DNA reads TGTGCCAGCAGTTACACCGGGAACCCCTACAATGAGCAGTTCTTC.

In its sample, this clone was seen a few times. V gene TRBV15 combines with J gene TRBJ1-2; TRBD1 matches at 8 bases. The CDR3 runs 14 residues. Germline lookup yields CDR1 LNHNV and CDR2 YYDKDF (reference sequence). V lost 6 bases and J lost 4; bases outside the gene matches: 7. CDR3 in DNA: TGTGCCACCAGGAACTCAGGGGGCTCCTATGGCTACACCTTC. It encodes CATRNSGGSYGYTF.

The V and J genes are TRBV4-2 and TRBJ1-2, with D uncertain. Germline V lookup: CDR1 LGHNA, CDR2 YNFKEQ. Trimming left V 0 bases short and J 6 bases short, with 11 bases between. This CDR3 is built from 14 residues. Here the CDR3 DNA reads TGTGCCAGCAGCCAAGATCGGGAATCCAATGGCTACACCTTC. Translation gives CASSQDRESNGYTF.

The gene calls are TRBV4-2 and TRBJ2-5; maybe TRBD1 (6 bases). This CDR3 comprises 15 residues. The V and J ends lost 0 bases and 0 bases respectively, with 8 bases between them. Germline values: CDR1 LGHNA, CDR2 YNFKEQ. The CDR3 DNA sequence: TGTGCCAGCAGCCAAGATCCAGGGGACCAAGAGACCCAGTACTTC. As protein: CASSQDPGDQETQYF.

This clone has a handful of counts. This chain links TRBV18 with TRBJ1-1, with 7 bases identical to TRBD1. V shed 2 bases, J shed 1 base, and the junction held 7 bases outside the gene matches. The CDR3 length is 16 residues. From germline, CDR1 is KGHSH and CDR2 LQKENI. The DNA for the CDR3 is TGTGCCAGCTCACCAGCAGGGACAGCTGCGAACACTGAAGCTTTCTTT. Encoded protein: CASSPAGTAANTEAFF.